The 18 T cell receptor beta chains below were found in one sample sequenced in a study of blood T cell repertoires in COVID-19. TCRdb keeps only in-frame clones here, not all; method: immunoSEQ multiplex PCR. Found here are 280,000 or so clones, 90% of them singletons; the top ten hold 1.7%. The sample taken for sequencing was PBMCs or T cells enriched from blood (not recorded which). These TCRs come from a woman aged 18-29 years with acute COVID-19.

The genes are TRBV19 and TRBJ2-7; 8 positions agree with TRBD2. Germline V gives CDR1 LNHDA, CDR2 SQIVND (reference sequence). J was trimmed by 6 bases and V by 7 bases; bases with no gene match: 23. The length of the CDR3 is 18 residues. DNA of the CDR3: TGTGCCAGTATCTTTAGCCCAAGGGGGGCGGGAGGAAATGGCGAGCAGTACTTC. It is translated as CASIFSPRGAGGNGEQYF. The whole variable domain, filled in from reference TRBV19 and TRBJ2-7, reads DGGITQSPKYLFRKEGQNVTLSCEQNLNHDAMYWYRQDPGQGLRLIYYSQIVNDFQKGDIAEGYSVSREKKESFPLTVTSAQKNPTAFYLCASIFSPRGAGGNGEQYFGPGTRLTVT.

The gene calls are TRBV28 and TRBJ2-1; D possibly corresponds to TRBD2 (7 bases). Germline loops: CDR1 MDHEN, CDR2 SYDVKM. With 3 bases removed from V and 10 bases from J, the gap between germline ends came to 16 bases. CDR3 length equals 14 residues. The CDR3 protein is CASSLGGLSEEQFF. CDR3 nucleotide sequence: TGTGCCAGCAGTTTGGGGGGGCTAAGTGAGGAGCAGTTCTTC.

The rearrangement joins TRBV19 to TRBJ2-1; 11 nucleotides agree with TRBD2. This CDR3 spans 17 amino acids. CDR1 LNHDA and CDR2 SQIVND come from the germline V gene (reference sequence). V dropped 7 bases and J dropped 2; count of bases not matched to a gene: 10. For the CDR3, the DNA is TGTGCCAGTAAACCCCTAGCGGGAGGATCTACCTACAATGAGCAGTTCTTC. This codes for CASKPLAGGSTYNEQFF.

The gene calls are TRBV4-2 and TRBJ2-4; possibly TRBD1 for D (6 bases). The V and J ends lost 1 base and 0 bases respectively, with 13 bases between them. CDR3 length equals 17 residues. CDR1 is LGHNA, CDR2 YNFKEQ, per germline. CDR3 DNA: TGTGCCAGCAGCCAAGGGGGGCCGAAGCTAGCCAAAAACATTCAGTACTTC. Encoded protein: CASSQGGPKLAKNIQYF.

The chain joins TRBV9 to TRBJ1-6; D is undetermined. Trimming took off 0 bases at V and 6 bases at J, with 7 bases between the two ends. This CDR3 contains 14 residues. Germline assignment: CDR1 SGDLS and CDR2 YYNGEE. CDR3 coding DNA: TGTGCCAGCAGCGTAGTTGGCACTAATTCACCCCTCCACTTT. Its translation: CASSVVGTNSPLHF.

CDR3 bases: TGTGCCAGCAGCTTTTACAGTGGTCCCTACGAGCAGTACTTC. Residues: CASSFYSGPYEQYF. V is TRBV5-6 and J is TRBJ2-7; D gene uncertain. The CDR3 runs to 14 residues. Germline V gene data show CDR1 as SGHDT and CDR2 as YYEEEE. The germline V and J ends were trimmed by 2 bases and 2 bases, with 11 bases remaining between them.

The chain uses TRBV29-1 and TRBJ1-5; possible D gene TRBD1, 5 bases. Looked up from germline, CDR1 is SQVTM and CDR2 is ANQGSEA. V was clipped by 8 bases and J by 4 bases, with 12 bases between them. The CDR3 runs to 12 residues. CDR3: CSTGGINQPQHF. The CDR3 nucleotides are TGCAGCACCGGGGGGATTAATCAGCCCCAGCATTTT.

In regard to this clone: Sequence at one end of the junction differs from germline and may be a read error. The V call is TRBV9, the J call TRBJ2-1; TRBD1 matches 8 bases. The CDR3 consists of 15 residues. The germline V gene encodes CDR1 SGDLS and CDR2 YYNGEE. The CDR3 protein is CASSPGQGEYNERFF. Here the CDR3 DNA reads TGTGCCAGCAGCCCCGGACAGGGCGAATACAATGAGCGGTTCTTC. Variable domain in full (rest from reference TRBV9 and TRBJ2-1): DSGVTQTPKHLITATGQRVTLRCSPRSGDLSVYWYQQSLDQGLQFLIQYYNGEERAKGNILERFSAQQFPDLHSELNLSSLELGDSALYFCASSPGQGEYNERFFGPGTRLTVL.

The rearrangement links TRBV2 to TRBJ2-5; D is unresolved. Germline CDR1 SNHLY, CDR2 FYNNEI. V gave up 4 bases and J gave up 3 bases, with 12 bases separating them. This CDR3 contains 14 residues. The CDR3 bases are TGTGCCAGCAGTGGCCGGGTTGGAGAAGAGACCCAGTACTTC. Its translation is CASSGRVGEETQYF.

The chain is built from TRBV11-2 and TRBJ2-5; 7 bases fit TRBD1. The CDR3 sequence is 12 residues long. CDR1 is SGHAT, CDR2 FQNNGV, per germline. With 11 bases clipped from V and 1 base from J, the junction kept 4 bases outside the gene matches. CDR3 region: CACRDSQETQYF. The CDR3 DNA follows: TGTGCCTGCCGGGACAGCCAAGAGACCCAGTACTTC.

The chain carries TRBV11-2 and TRBJ1-3; perhaps TRBD1 as D (5 bases). Germline V gene lookup returns CDR1 SGHAT and CDR2 FQNNGV. This CDR3 is built from 15 residues. Deletions cut 5 bases from V and 0 bases from J, with 11 bases between. CDR3 DNA sequence: TGTGCCAGCAGCATCAGGGTAGGCTCTGGAAACACCATATATTTT. Translating it yields CASSIRVGSGNTIYF.

The chain uses TRBV28 and TRBJ2-3; weak D call: TRBD2 (6 bases). Germline V lookup: CDR1 MDHEN, CDR2 SYDVKM. V was shortened by 6 bases and J by 1 base, with 14 bases between the two germline ends. CDR3 length: 15 amino acids. The CDR3 here is CASRWRRVGTDTQYF. In DNA, the CDR3 is TGTGCCAGCAGATGGCGGAGGGTTGGCACAGATACGCAGTATTTT.

The rearrangement joins TRBV7-3 to TRBJ2-1; D is possibly TRBD2 (6 bases). The CDR3 runs 15 residues. The V gene lost 0 bases and the J gene lost 7 bases, with 13 bases spanning the gap. In germline, CDR1 is SGHTA, CDR2 FQGTGA. CDR3: CASSLTGGPLNEQFF. CDR3 in DNA: TGTGCCAGCAGCTTAACCGGGGGACCCCTTAATGAGCAGTTCTTC.

The V call is TRBV18, the J call TRBJ1-6; D is undetermined. Germline CDR1 KGHSH, CDR2 LQKENI. V lost 6 bases to trimming and J lost 0 bases, with 12 bases between them. This CDR3 contains 16 residues. The CDR3 region has the DNA TGTGCCAGCTCCTCCATTTCGAGCTCCTATAATTCACCCCTCCACTTT. This encodes CASSSISSSYNSPLHF.

Here the CDR3 reads CSVEATDRGASYEQYF. CDR3 in DNA: TGCAGCGTTGAAGCCACGGACAGGGGGGCCTCCTACGAGCAGTACTTC. The V gene is TRBV29-1, the J gene TRBJ2-7; TRBD1 agrees at 10 bases. CDR3 length equals 16 residues. The V gene end was trimmed by 1 base and the J gene end by 0 bases; junction bases not matched to a gene: 6. The V gene's germline CDR1 is SQVTM and CDR2 ANQGSEA.

The chain uses TRBV18 and TRBJ2-3; D uncertain. The CDR3 is 14 amino acids. The V gene's germline CDR1 is KGHSH and CDR2 LQKENI. V was shortened by 3 bases and J by 2 bases, with 9 bases between the two germline ends. The CDR3 DNA reads TGTGCCAGCTCACCGTCACAGTCCACAGATACGCAGTATTTT. This encodes CASSPSQSTDTQYF.

This chain links TRBV28 with TRBJ1-1; 7 positions match TRBD1. The V segment lost 3 bases and the J segment 8 bases; nucleotides outside the gene matches: 9. The length of the CDR3 is 14 residues. CDR1 is MDHEN and CDR2 is SYDVKM in the germline V gene. In DNA, the CDR3 is TGTGCCAGCAGTTTCCCAGGGGGACGGTTGGAAGCTTTCTTT. Protein product: CASSFPGGRLEAFF.

This clone was picked up a small number of times. The genes are TRBV27 and TRBJ2-1; D may be TRBD2 (5 bases). From germline, CDR1 is MNHEY and CDR2 SMNVEV (reference sequence). The CDR3 has 15 amino acids. Trimming removed 3 bases from V and 6 bases from J, with 15 bases in between. CDR3 amino acids: CASSFMGSRGNEQFF. The DNA for the CDR3 is TGTGCCAGCAGTTTTATGGGGAGTCGTGGCAATGAGCAGTTCTTC.